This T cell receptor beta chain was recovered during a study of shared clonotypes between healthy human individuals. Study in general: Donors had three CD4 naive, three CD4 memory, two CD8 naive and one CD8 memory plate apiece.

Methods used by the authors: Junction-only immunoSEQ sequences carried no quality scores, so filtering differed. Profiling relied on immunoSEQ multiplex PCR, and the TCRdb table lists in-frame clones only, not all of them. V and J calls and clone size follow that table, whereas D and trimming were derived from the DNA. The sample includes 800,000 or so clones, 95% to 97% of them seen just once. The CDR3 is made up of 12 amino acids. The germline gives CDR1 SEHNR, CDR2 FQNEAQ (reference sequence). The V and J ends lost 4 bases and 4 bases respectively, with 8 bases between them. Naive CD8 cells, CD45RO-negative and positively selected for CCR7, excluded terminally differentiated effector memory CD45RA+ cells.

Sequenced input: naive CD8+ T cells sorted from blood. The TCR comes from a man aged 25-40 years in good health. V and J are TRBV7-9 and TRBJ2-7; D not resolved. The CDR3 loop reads CASSSTNYEQYF. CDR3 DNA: TGTGCCAGCAGCTCTACAAATTACGAGCAGTACTTC.